This record looks at one T cell receptor beta chain sequence and its context. Its antigen is unknown. This entry belongs to a study of shared clonotypes between healthy human individuals. Across the study: The plates for each donor numbered three CD4 naive, three CD4 memory, two CD8 naive and one CD8 memory.

The CDR3 is 16 amino acids. V was cut by 4 bases and J by 3 bases, with 19 bases left in between. Germline CDR1 reads SGHRS; CDR2 reads YFSETQ. Regarding the study as a whole: Roughly 4.6% of naive CD4 clonotypes were common to a few donors. Sampling involved blood alone; tissue repertoires likely differ.

Each PCR replicate from the sorted subsets contained 200 to 250 ng DNA, which is 30,000 or so T cell genomes. The data were produced by immunoSEQ multiplex PCR, yet TCRdb's version contains in-frame clones alone and is incomplete. The table has over a million clones, approximately 98% seen once. The chain links TRBV5-1 to TRBJ1-1, with D hard to call. The origin of this receptor is a man aged 25 to 40 in good health. Specimen: naive CD4+ T cells sorted from blood. Subset defined: CD45RA+ positively selected. The CDR3 sequence: CASSPGVGVVDTEAFF. DNA of the CDR3: TGCGCCAGCAGCCCGGGTGTGGGTGTGGTGGACACTGAAGCTTTCTTT.